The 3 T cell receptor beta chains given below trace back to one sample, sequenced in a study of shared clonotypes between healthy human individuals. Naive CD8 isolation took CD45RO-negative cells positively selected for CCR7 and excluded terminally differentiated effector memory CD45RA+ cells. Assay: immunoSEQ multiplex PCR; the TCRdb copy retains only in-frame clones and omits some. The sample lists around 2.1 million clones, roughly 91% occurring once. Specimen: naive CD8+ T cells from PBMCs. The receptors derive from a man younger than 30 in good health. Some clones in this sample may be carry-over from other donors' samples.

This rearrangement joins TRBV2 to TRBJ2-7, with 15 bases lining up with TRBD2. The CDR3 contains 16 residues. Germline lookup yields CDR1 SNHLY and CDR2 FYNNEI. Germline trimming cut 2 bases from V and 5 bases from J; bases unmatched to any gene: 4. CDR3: CASSERTSGRVNEQYF. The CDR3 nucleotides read TGTGCCAGCAGTGAAAGGACTAGCGGGAGGGTAAACGAGCAGTACTTC.

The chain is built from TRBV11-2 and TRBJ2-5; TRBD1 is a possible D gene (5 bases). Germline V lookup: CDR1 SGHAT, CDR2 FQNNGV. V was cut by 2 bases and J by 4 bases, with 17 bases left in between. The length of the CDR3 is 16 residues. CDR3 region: CASSLIKGPTPETQYF. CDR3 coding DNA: TGTGCCAGCAGCTTAATTAAGGGGCCAACTCCAGAGACCCAGTACTTC.

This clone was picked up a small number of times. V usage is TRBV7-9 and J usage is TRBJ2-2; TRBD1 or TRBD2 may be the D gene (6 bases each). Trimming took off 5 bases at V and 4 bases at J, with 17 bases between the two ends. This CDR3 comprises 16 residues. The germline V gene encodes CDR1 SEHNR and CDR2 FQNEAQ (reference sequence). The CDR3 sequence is CASSPRGPGPTGELFF. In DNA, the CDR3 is TGTGCCAGCAGCCCCCGGGGGCCAGGGCCCACCGGGGAGCTGTTTTTT.